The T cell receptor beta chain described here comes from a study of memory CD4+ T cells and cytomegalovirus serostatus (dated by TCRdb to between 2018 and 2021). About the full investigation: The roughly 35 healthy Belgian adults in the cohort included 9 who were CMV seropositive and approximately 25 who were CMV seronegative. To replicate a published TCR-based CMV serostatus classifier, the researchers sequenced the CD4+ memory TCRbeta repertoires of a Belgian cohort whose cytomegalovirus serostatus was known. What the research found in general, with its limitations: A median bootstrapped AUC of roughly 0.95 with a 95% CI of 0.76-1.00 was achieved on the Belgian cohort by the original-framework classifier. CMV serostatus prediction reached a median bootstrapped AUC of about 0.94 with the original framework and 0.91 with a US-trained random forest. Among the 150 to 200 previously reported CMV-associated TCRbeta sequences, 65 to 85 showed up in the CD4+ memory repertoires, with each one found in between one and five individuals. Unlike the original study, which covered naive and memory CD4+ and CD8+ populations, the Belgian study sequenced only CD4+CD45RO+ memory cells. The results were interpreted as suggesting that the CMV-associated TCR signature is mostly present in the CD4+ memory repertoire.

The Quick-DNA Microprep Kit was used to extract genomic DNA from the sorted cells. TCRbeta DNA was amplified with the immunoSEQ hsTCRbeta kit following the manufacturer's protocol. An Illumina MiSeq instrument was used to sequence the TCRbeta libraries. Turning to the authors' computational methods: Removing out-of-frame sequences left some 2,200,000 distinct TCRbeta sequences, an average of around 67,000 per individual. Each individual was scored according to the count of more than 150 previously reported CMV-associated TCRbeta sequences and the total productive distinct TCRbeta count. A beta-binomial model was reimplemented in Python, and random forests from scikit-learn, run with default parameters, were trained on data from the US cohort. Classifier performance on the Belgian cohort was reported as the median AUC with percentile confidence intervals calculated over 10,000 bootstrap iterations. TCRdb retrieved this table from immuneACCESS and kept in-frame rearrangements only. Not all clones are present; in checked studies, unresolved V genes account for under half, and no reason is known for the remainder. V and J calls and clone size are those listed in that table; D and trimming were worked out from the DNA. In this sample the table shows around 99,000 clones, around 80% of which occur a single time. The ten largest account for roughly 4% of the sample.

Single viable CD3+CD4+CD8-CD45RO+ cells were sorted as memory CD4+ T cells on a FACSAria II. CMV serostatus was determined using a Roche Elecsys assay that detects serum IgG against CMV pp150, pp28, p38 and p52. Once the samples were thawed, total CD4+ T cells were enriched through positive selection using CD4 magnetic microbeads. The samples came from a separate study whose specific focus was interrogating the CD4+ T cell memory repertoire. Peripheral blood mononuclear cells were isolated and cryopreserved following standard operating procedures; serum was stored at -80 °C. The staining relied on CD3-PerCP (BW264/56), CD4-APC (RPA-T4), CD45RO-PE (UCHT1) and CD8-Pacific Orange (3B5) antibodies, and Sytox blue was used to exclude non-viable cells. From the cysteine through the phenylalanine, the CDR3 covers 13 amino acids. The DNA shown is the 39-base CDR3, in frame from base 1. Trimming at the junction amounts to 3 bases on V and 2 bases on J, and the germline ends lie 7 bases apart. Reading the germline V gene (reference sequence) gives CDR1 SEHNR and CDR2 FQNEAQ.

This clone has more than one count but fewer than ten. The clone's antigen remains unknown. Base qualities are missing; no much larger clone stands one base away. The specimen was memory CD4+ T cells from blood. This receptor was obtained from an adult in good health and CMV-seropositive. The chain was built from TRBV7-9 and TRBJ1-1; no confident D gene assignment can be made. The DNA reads TGTGCCAGCAGCTTCCCATTTAACACTGAAGCTTTCTTT. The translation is CASSFPFNTEAFF.